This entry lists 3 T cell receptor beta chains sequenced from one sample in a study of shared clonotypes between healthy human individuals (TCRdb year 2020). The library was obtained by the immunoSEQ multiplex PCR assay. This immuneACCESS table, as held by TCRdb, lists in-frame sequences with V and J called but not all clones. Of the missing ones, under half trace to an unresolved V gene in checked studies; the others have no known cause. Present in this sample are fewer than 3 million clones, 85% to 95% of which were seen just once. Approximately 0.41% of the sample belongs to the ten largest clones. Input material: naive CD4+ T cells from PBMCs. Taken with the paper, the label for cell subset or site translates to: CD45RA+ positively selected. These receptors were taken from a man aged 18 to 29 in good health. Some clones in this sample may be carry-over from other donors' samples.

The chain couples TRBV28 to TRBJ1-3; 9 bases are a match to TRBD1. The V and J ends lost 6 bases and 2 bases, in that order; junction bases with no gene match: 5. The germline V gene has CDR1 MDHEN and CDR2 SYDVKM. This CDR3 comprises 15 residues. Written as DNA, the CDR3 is TGTGCCAGCAGCCAGGGACAGGGCGCTGGAAACACCATATATTTT. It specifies CASSQGQGAGNTIYF.

CDR3 protein: CAISGGNIQYF. The CDR3 DNA reads as TGTGCCATCTCGGGGGGGAACATTCAGTACTTC. This chain uses TRBV10-3 with TRBJ2-4; TRBD2 aligns across 8 bases. The CDR3 sequence is 11 residues long. V trimming: 8 bases; J trimming: 7 bases; junction bases outside the gene matches: 1. Germline V gene data show CDR1 as ENHRY and CDR2 as SYGVKD.

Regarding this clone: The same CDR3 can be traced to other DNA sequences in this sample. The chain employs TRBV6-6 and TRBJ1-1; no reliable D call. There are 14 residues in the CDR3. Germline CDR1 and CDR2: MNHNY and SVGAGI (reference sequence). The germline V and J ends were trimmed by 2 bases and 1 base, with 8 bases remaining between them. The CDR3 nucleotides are TGTGCCAGCAGTTACACCGGTGGGAACACTGAAGCTTTCTTT. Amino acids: CASSYTGGNTEAFF.